This passage covers 23 T cell receptor beta chains from one sample sequenced in a study of somatic mutations in T cells in chronic GVHD. The assay was immunoSEQ multiplex PCR, and TCRdb's table has in-frame clones only and misses some. Of 1,500 to 2,000 clones in the sample, approximately 60% were seen once. Sequences were obtained from CD8+ T cells from blood. The receptors here all came from a male patient aged 45-60 years with chronic graft-versus-host disease. T cells may partly derive from the graft donor.

V and J are TRBV7-9 and TRBJ2-1, with 14 positions matching TRBD2. Per the germline V gene, CDR1 is SEHNR and CDR2 is FQNEAQ (reference sequence). The CDR3 runs 16 residues. Trimming took 5 bases from V and 5 from J; bases not matched to a gene: 5. The CDR3 coding sequence is TGTGCCAGCAGCCGGACTAGCGGGGGGATTCACAATGAGCAGTTCTTC. It specifies CASSRTSGGIHNEQFF.

This clone was counted between two and nine times. This sequence joins TRBV7-2 and TRBJ2-3; TRBD2 agrees at 9 bases. The CDR3 sequence is 14 residues long. Germline values: CDR1 SGHTA, CDR2 FQGNSA. V gave up 8 bases and J gave up 4 bases; unmatched junction bases: 7. The CDR3 DNA is TGTGCCAGCGCCCGTAGCGGGAGCGCAGATACGCAGTATTTT. This encodes CASARSGSADTQYF.

The chain carries TRBV6-5 and TRBJ1-3; D gene uncertain. Trimming removed 4 bases at V and 0 bases at J, with 10 bases between. Germline lookup yields CDR1 MNHEY and CDR2 SVGAGI. The CDR3 totals 15 residues. CDR3: CASSSLAGSGNTIYF. Here the CDR3 DNA reads TGTGCCAGCAGTTCTCTAGCGGGCTCTGGAAACACCATATATTTT.

As concerns this clone: Compared with germline, one end of the junction differs, possibly owing to a read error. The V and J genes are TRBV7-7 and TRBJ2-7; 7 positions agree with TRBD2. Germline loops: CDR1 SSHAT, CDR2 FNYEAQ (reference sequence). CDR3 size: 16 residues. The DNA for the CDR3 is TGTGCTAGCAGCCGGGGGGACCCAGCTAGCTCCTACGAGCAGTACTTC. This encodes CASSRGDPASSYEQYF.

Concerning this clone: In the same sample, other DNA sequences code for this CDR3. The chain has TRBV6-1 and TRBJ1-1, with TRBD1 matching 8 bases. Per germline, CDR1 MNHNS and CDR2 SASEGT. This CDR3 is built from 14 residues. Unmatched junction bases numbered 2, after V lost 0 bases and J lost 5 bases. This chain's CDR3 is CASSEAQGETEAFF. The DNA for the CDR3 is TGTGCCAGCAGTGAAGCACAGGGGGAGACTGAAGCTTTCTTT.

This clone appeared once. The rearrangement joins TRBV13 to TRBJ2-5; 8 bases match TRBD2. The V and J ends lost 3 bases and 0 bases, in that order; junction bases with no gene match: 6. Looked up from germline, CDR1 is PRHDT and CDR2 is FYEKMQ (reference sequence). This CDR3 has 16 amino acids. In DNA form, the CDR3 reads TGTGCCAGCAGCTTTAGAGCGGGGGACGACCAAGAGACCCAGTACTTC. This encodes CASSFRAGDDQETQYF.

This chain joins TRBV27 and TRBJ2-7, with D tentatively TRBD2 (6 bases). Germline V CDR1 and CDR2: MNHEY, SMNVEV (reference sequence). This CDR3 comprises 14 residues. Trimming shortened V by 3 bases and J by 2 bases, and 11 bases separated the two germline ends. CDR3 region: CASSLGGPAYEQYF. CDR3 nucleotide sequence: TGTGCCAGCAGTTTGGGGGGTCCGGCCTACGAGCAGTACTTC.

This chain joins TRBV5-4 and TRBJ2-7; D remains ambiguous. There are 12 residues in the CDR3. Germline assignment: CDR1 SGHNT and CDR2 YYREEE (reference sequence). V was pared by 4 bases and J by 3 bases, with 8 bases between. CDR3 residues: CASSIYSYEQYF. CDR3 coding DNA: TGTGCCAGCAGCATATACAGCTACGAGCAGTACTTC.

Comment on this clone: A read error may produce the germline difference seen at one junction end. The genes are TRBV7-6 and TRBJ2-2; a weak D match, TRBD2 (5 bases). The CDR3 has 16 amino acids. Germline CDR1 and CDR2: SGHVS and FNYEAQ. The CDR3 reads CASRLVAGRTTGELFF. CDR3 in DNA: TGTGCCAGCAGATTAGTTGCGGGCCGGACGACCGGGGAGCTGTTTTTT.

The V and J genes are TRBV7-9 and TRBJ2-7, with 8 bases aligning to TRBD2. CDR1 and CDR2 from the germline V gene are SEHNR and FQNEAQ (reference sequence). After removal of 11 bases from V and 3 bases from J, the junction contained 6 bases not matched to a gene. The CDR3 is 12 residues long. The CDR3 DNA is TGTGCCTCACGGGGGGGAAACTACGAGCAGTACTTC. As protein: CASRGGNYEQYF.

This chain uses TRBV9 with TRBJ2-2, with 7 bases lining up with TRBD2. The V and J ends lost 4 bases and 6 bases, in that order; junction bases with no gene match: 3. The CDR3 runs 13 residues. Germline lookup yields CDR1 SGDLS and CDR2 YYNGEE. The CDR3 is CASSPTSPGELFF. The CDR3 coding sequence is TGTGCCAGCAGCCCGACTAGCCCCGGGGAGCTGTTTTTT.

The rearrangement uses TRBV11-3 and TRBJ2-3; possible D gene TRBD1, 5 bases. CDR3 length: 15 amino acids. V was cut by 3 bases and J by 2 bases, with 12 bases left in between. The V gene's germline CDR1 is SGHNT and CDR2 YENEEA. CDR3 DNA sequence: TGTGCCAGCAGCTTCGGGCAGGGTAACACAGATACGCAGTATTTT. Translated, it gives CASSFGQGNTDTQYF.

V and J are TRBV27 and TRBJ1-2; TRBD1 agrees at 7 bases. The germline CDR1 and CDR2 sequences are MNHEY and SMNVEV (reference sequence). V dropped 5 bases and J dropped 4; count of bases not matched to a gene: 10. The CDR3 has 15 amino acids. Written as DNA, the CDR3 is TGTGCCAGCAGTCTCGGTGAAGGGGGCCGCTATGGCTACACCTTC. Encoded protein: CASSLGEGGRYGYTF.

V gene TRBV9 combines with J gene TRBJ2-1; TRBD2 might be the D (7 bases). The V and J ends lost 0 bases and 9 bases respectively, with 16 bases between them. The germline CDR1 and CDR2 sequences are SGDLS and YYNGEE. This CDR3 is built from 15 residues. DNA of the CDR3: TGTGCCAGCAGCGTAGAGGGGGGGGCCGTCGGTGAGCAGTTCTTC. Its translation: CASSVEGGAVGEQFF.

In its sample, this clone ranks as medium-sized. The rearrangement uses TRBV2 and TRBJ1-3; D gene unclear. The CDR3 loop spans 17 amino acids. The germline gives CDR1 SNHLY, CDR2 FYNNEI. V was pared by 0 bases and J by 5 bases, with 17 bases between. CDR3 DNA sequence: TGTGCCAGCAGTGAAGCGATTTGGTCAGTCCCCCGAAACACCATATATTTT. It translates to CASSEAIWSVPRNTIYF.

J is TRBJ2-1 and V is TRBV10-1; TRBD1 matches 8 bases. The CDR3 is 18 residues long. Germline V gene sequence: CDR1 WNHNN, CDR2 SYGVQD (reference sequence). V shed 4 bases and J 7 bases; nucleotides not matched to a gene: 18. DNA for the CDR3: TGCGCCAGCAGTGGTTCCGGGACAGGTCTCCCGTTTCTAAATGAGCAGTTCTTC. Translating it yields CASSGSGTGLPFLNEQFF.

The chain joins TRBV7-9 to TRBJ1-1, with D unclear. The CDR3 runs to 12 residues. Germline CDR1 reads SEHNR; CDR2 reads FQNEAQ (reference sequence). Trimming took off 5 bases at V and 5 bases at J, with 9 bases between the two ends. The CDR3, as DNA: TGTGCCAGCAGCCTTTCGGAGACTGAAGCTTTCTTT. Translating it yields CASSLSETEAFF. Full variable domain (rest looked up from reference TRBV7-9 and TRBJ1-1): DTGVSQNPRHKITKRGQNVTFRCDPISEHNRLYWYRQTLGQGPEFLTYFQNEAQLEKSRLLSDRFSAERPKGSFSTLEIQRTEQGDSAMYLCASSLSETEAFFGQGTRLTVV.

The V call is TRBV28, the J call TRBJ2-1, with D unclear. Germline V gene data show CDR1 as MDHEN and CDR2 as SYDVKM. The CDR3 totals 11 residues. V lost 6 bases and J 7 bases, leaving 7 bases between the germline ends. Written as DNA, the CDR3 is TGTGCCAGCAGGCCTAGGAATGAGCAGTTCTTC. Protein product: CASRPRNEQFF.

V is TRBV11-3 and J is TRBJ1-3, with 10 bases matching TRBD1. Trimming removed 4 bases from V and 2 bases from J; junction bases left unmatched: 8. This CDR3 comprises 17 residues. Per germline, CDR1 SGHNT and CDR2 YENEEA. Here the CDR3 DNA reads TGTGCCAGCAGCTCCGGCACGGACAGGGGGGCTGGAAACACCATATATTTT. Translated: CASSSGTDRGAGNTIYF.

The chain combines TRBV29-1 with TRBJ2-5; 9 nucleotides agree with TRBD1. CDR1 and CDR2 from the germline V gene are SQVTM and ANQGSEA. CDR3 length: 16 residues. V lost 3 bases and J lost 4; bases outside the gene matches: 12. The CDR3 sequence is CSVDGIGTGSLETQYF. The CDR3 nucleotides read TGCAGCGTTGACGGCATCGGGACAGGGAGCTTAGAGACCCAGTACTTC.

This clone counts as large. Other nucleotide sequences from this sample produce the same CDR3. V is TRBV9 and J is TRBJ1-3; tentatively, D is TRBD1 (5 bases). Germline V gene data show CDR1 as SGDLS and CDR2 as YYNGEE. The CDR3 extends over 15 amino acids. V was pared by 0 bases and J by 3 bases, with 10 bases between. CDR3 coding DNA: TGTGCCAGCAGCGTAGAGGCAGGGAATGGAAACACCATATATTTT. It yields the protein CASSVEAGNGNTIYF.

Concerning this clone: The germline gene is not matched at one end of the junction; a read error may be the cause. This rearrangement joins TRBV5-1 to TRBJ1-2, with TRBD1 as a possible D gene (5 bases). The germline gives CDR1 SGHRS, CDR2 YFSETQ. The CDR3 consists of 15 residues. The CDR3 coding sequence is TGTGCCAGCAGCTCGAGCAGCGGGACCCACTATGGCTACACCTTC. Its translation is CASSSSSGTHYGYTF.

The chain employs TRBV29-1 and TRBJ2-7; D gene uncertain. Per germline, CDR1 SQVTM and CDR2 ANQGSEA. The CDR3 is 12 residues long. The V gene lost 8 bases and the J gene lost 3 bases, with 14 bases spanning the gap. The CDR3 reads CSTLGVSYEQYF. In nucleotides, the CDR3 is TGCAGCACCCTAGGCGTGAGCTACGAGCAGTACTTC.